The rows below give T cell receptor beta chains drawn from one sample of a study of CD8 T cells in ankylosing spondylitis. Via MiXCR, TCRdb re-called the 5' RACE reads, giving one row per CDR3 protein. Here the sample spans roughly 370,000 distinct CDR3 sequences, around 24% being singletons. The sequenced sample was blood, either unsorted or a sorted T cell fraction (not recorded which). These receptors all come from a male donor with ankylosing spondylitis. CDR3s include the opening cysteine and the closing phenylalanine or tryptophan. The D gene is left open where the match is weak. The size of a clone is reported for some rows only, either as once, few or many, or as a class for expanded clones.

cdr3_aa,cdr3_nt,j_call,cdr3_length,clone_size,v_call,d_call
CASSPQGPGQGGSPLHF,TGTGCCAGCAGCCCACAAGGCCCGGGACAGGGGGGATCACCCCTCCACTTT,TRBJ1-6,17,few,TRBV3-1,TRBD1
CASSALGGHGPAGELFF,TGTGCCAGCAGCGCCCTAGGTGGGCATGGACCGGCCGGGGAGCTGTTTTTT,TRBJ2-2,17,-,TRBV5-5,-
CASSIGGGTDTQYF,TGTGCCAGCTCCATCGGGGGAGGCACAGATACGCAGTATTTT,TRBJ2-3,14,once,TRBV28,-
CASSEYEGARDTQYF,TGTGCCAGCAGTGAATATGAGGGGGCTAGAGATACGCAGTATTTT,TRBJ2-3,15,-,TRBV25-1,TRBD1
CASSQGTMGQGEEPQHF,TGTGCCAGCAGCCAAGGTACGATGGGACAGGGGGAAGAGCCCCAGCATTTT,TRBJ1-5,17,-,TRBV4-2,TRBD1
CASSPSGMNTGELFF,TGTGCCAGCTCACCCAGCGGGATGAACACCGGGGAGCTGTTTTTT,TRBJ2-2,15,few,TRBV18,TRBD2
CATIMGQGHNEQFF,TGTGCCACCATAATGGGACAGGGGCACAATGAGCAGTTCTTC,TRBJ2-1,14,-,TRBV10-3,TRBD1
CASSAHRDLGGNTIYF,TGTGCCAGCAGCGCACACCGGGACCTGGGAGGAAACACCATATATTTT,TRBJ1-3,16,-,TRBV7-2,-
CASSLVSFGEETQYF,TGCGCCAGCAGCTTGGTCTCCTTTGGCGAAGAGACCCAGTACTTC,TRBJ2-5,15,few,TRBV5-1,-
CASSLDVETQYF,TGTGCCAGCAGCTTAGATGTTGAGACCCAGTACTTC,TRBJ2-5,12,few,TRBV7-2,-
CASSQVGSGINQPQHF,TGTGCCAGCAGCCAAGTTGGGAGCGGGATCAATCAGCCCCAGCATTTT,TRBJ1-5,16,few,TRBV4-2,-
CASSQETMNTEAFF,TGTGCCAGCAGTCAGGAGACCATGAACACTGAAGCTTTCTTT,TRBJ1-1,14,many,TRBV12-3/TRBV12-4,-
CASSQYTGDPYNEQFF,TGTGCCAGCAGCCAATATACAGGGGACCCGTACAATGAGCAGTTCTTC,TRBJ2-1,16,-,TRBV5-6,TRBD1
CATSRGQGADGEQFF,TGTGCCACCAGCAGGGGACAGGGGGCGGATGGTGAGCAGTTCTTC,TRBJ2-1,15,-,TRBV15,TRBD1
CAITREGKADTQYF,TGTGCCATCACCCGGGAGGGGAAAGCCGATACGCAGTATTTT,TRBJ2-3,14,-,TRBV10-3,TRBD2
CASAGQGYTGELFF,TGTGCCAGCGCCGGACAGGGATACACCGGGGAGCTGTTTTTT,TRBJ2-2,14,many,TRBV12-3/TRBV12-4,TRBD1
CASSQGRYQPQHF,TGTGCCAGCAGTCAAGGGAGGTATCAGCCCCAGCATTTT,TRBJ1-5,13,-,TRBV6-1,-
CASINVNEQFF,TGTGCCAGCATAAACGTCAATGAGCAGTTCTTC,TRBJ2-1,11,-,TRBV28,-
CASSLVRTGSLFSGANVLTF,TGTGCCAGCAGCCTTGTCCGGACAGGGAGCCTTTTCTCTGGGGCCAACGTCCTGACTTTC,TRBJ2-6,20,-,TRBV7-8,TRBD1
CASSYSRLAGLTGELFF,TGTGCCAGCAGTTACTCTCGACTAGCGGGACTGACCGGGGAGCTGTTTTTT,TRBJ2-2,17,-,TRBV6-5,TRBD2
CSSKTGGNGELFF,TGCAGCTCTAAGACAGGGGGCAACGGGGAGCTGTTTTTT,TRBJ2-2,13,many,TRBV29-1,TRBD1
CASSEPGLENEQFF,TGTGCCAGCAGTGAACCGGGACTAGAAAATGAGCAGTTCTTC,TRBJ2-1,14,-,TRBV25-1,TRBD2
CASSQFQGWDEQYF,TGTGCCAGCAGCCAATTCCAGGGCTGGGACGAGCAGTACTTC,TRBJ2-7,14,-,TRBV3-1,-
CASSQLAGSTGELFF,TGTGCCAGCAGTCAACTAGCGGGAAGCACCGGGGAGCTGTTTTTT,TRBJ2-2,15,-,TRBV6-1,TRBD2
CASSPQLAGDYNEQFF,TGCGCCAGCAGCCCGCAGCTAGCGGGAGACTACAATGAGCAGTTCTTC,TRBJ2-1,16,-,TRBV5-1,TRBD2
CSARDAQANTEAFF,TGCAGTGCTAGAGATGCCCAAGCCAACACTGAAGCTTTCTTT,TRBJ1-1,14,-,TRBV20-1,-
CAISGTGSNEQFF,TGTGCCATCAGTGGGACAGGGTCCAATGAGCAGTTCTTC,TRBJ2-1,13,-,TRBV10-3,TRBD1
CATSDGTSYEQYF,TGTGCCACCAGTGATGGGACTAGCTACGAGCAGTACTTC,TRBJ2-7,13,few,TRBV24-1,TRBD2
CASSPGLAATEQYF,TGTGCCAGCAGTCCGGGACTAGCGGCAACAGAGCAGTACTTC,TRBJ2-7,14,-,TRBV28,TRBD2
CASSPDRGILNTEAFF,TGTGCCAGCAGCCCGGACAGGGGTATCCTGAACACTGAAGCTTTCTTT,TRBJ1-1,16,-,TRBV3-1,TRBD1
CASSLRGPHYGYTF,TGTGCCAGCAGCCTCAGGGGGCCTCACTATGGCTACACCTTC,TRBJ1-2,14,-,TRBV12-3/TRBV12-4,TRBD1
CASSVRAGVETGELFF,TGTGCCAGCAGCGTTAGAGCGGGAGTAGAAACCGGGGAGCTGTTTTTT,TRBJ2-2,16,few,TRBV12-3/TRBV12-4,TRBD2
CARITPRGGQAYEQYF,TGTGCCCGAATAACCCCCCGGGGCGGCCAGGCCTACGAGCAGTACTTC,TRBJ2-7,16,-,TRBV7-8,-
CASSSAGGLIGTEAFF,TGCGCCAGCAGTTCCGCGGGGGGGCTAATTGGCACTGAAGCTTTCTTT,TRBJ1-1,16,few,TRBV5-1,-
CAISDQTGYYEQYF,TGTGCCATCAGTGATCAGACAGGGTACTACGAGCAGTACTTC,TRBJ2-7,14,few,TRBV10-3,TRBD1
CASRTGGDTLQETQYF,TGTGCCAGCAGGACCGGGGGAGACACACTACAAGAGACCCAGTACTTC,TRBJ2-5,16,-,TRBV28,-
CASTSSYNSPLHF,TGTGCCAGTACAAGCTCCTATAATTCACCCCTCCACTTT,TRBJ1-6,13,few,TRBV6-1,-
CASSSGTGYTGELFF,TGTGCCAGCAGTTCCGGGACAGGGTACACCGGGGAGCTGTTTTTT,TRBJ2-2,15,few,TRBV2,TRBD1
CASSEAERSYGYTF,TGTGCCAGCAGTGAAGCGGAACGGAGCTATGGCTACACCTTC,TRBJ1-2,14,few,TRBV2,-